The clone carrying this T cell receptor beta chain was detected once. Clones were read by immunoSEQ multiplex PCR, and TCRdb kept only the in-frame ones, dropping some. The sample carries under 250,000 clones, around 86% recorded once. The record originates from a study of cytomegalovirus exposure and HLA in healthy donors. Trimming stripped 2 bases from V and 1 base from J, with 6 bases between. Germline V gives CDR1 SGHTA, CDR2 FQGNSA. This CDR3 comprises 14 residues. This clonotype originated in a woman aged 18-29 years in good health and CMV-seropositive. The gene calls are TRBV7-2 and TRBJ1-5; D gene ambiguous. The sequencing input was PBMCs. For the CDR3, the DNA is TGTGCCAGCAGCTTAATCACAAGCAATCAGCCCCAGCATTTT. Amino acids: CASSLITSNQPQHF.